The 5 T cell receptor beta chains below all came from one sample that was sequenced in a study of cytomegalovirus exposure and HLA in healthy donors. Vbeta (60) and Jbeta (13) primers were used in the PCR. Method: immunoSEQ multiplex PCR; TCRdb's copy keeps in-frame clones and lacks some. The profile covers 150,000 to 250,000 clones, with around three quarters appearing a single time and roughly 4.5% taken by the ten largest. Sequencing input: PBMCs. All receptors derive from a woman in her 30s in good health and CMV-seropositive.

This clone occurred a few times. The chain couples TRBV6-4 to TRBJ2-3; 12 bases line up with TRBD2. Germline CDR1 reads MRHNA; CDR2 reads SNTAGT. The J segment lost 6 bases and the V segment lost 3 bases, leaving 7 bases of the junction unmatched. The CDR3 totals 16 residues. The CDR3 here is CASSETPGTSGDTQYF. The CDR3 bases are TGTGCCAGCAGTGAGACCCCCGGGACTAGCGGGGATACGCAGTATTTT.

The chain couples TRBV4-1 to TRBJ1-2; no firm D call. Looked up from germline, CDR1 is MGHRA and CDR2 is YSYEKL. The CDR3 length is 12 residues. Trimming cost V 0 bases and J 9 bases, with 8 bases left between them. CDR3 DNA: TGCGCCAGCAGCCAAGAGGGCAGTAGCTACACCTTC. Amino acids: CASSQEGSSYTF.

The gene calls are TRBV13 and TRBJ2-5, with 13 bases matching TRBD2. With 3 bases clipped from V and 0 bases from J, the junction kept 1 base outside the gene matches. Per germline, CDR1 PRHDT and CDR2 FYEKMQ (reference sequence). This CDR3 region has 16 residues. The CDR3 region is CASSLGLAGNQETQYF. DNA of the CDR3: TGTGCCAGCAGCTTGGGACTAGCGGGGAACCAAGAGACCCAGTACTTC.

The chain combines TRBV11-2 with TRBJ2-5; 11 bases align to TRBD2. Per the germline V gene, CDR1 is SGHAT and CDR2 is FQNNGV. This CDR3 has 14 amino acids. With V trimmed by 4 bases and J by 5 bases, 3 bases remained unmatched. CDR3 sequence (DNA): TGTGCCAGCAGCTCAACTAGCGGGAGTGAGACCCAGTACTTC. Protein sequence: CASSSTSGSETQYF.

This sequence joins TRBV27 and TRBJ2-7; 9 bases agree with TRBD1. Germline-derived CDR1 and CDR2 are MNHEY and SMNVEV (reference sequence). V lost 3 bases, J lost 5 bases, and 8 bases stayed unmatched. CDR3 size: 15 residues. The CDR3 nucleotides are TGTGCCAGCAGTTTCACGGGACAGGGTCAACACGAGCAGTACTTC. Amino acids: CASSFTGQGQHEQYF.